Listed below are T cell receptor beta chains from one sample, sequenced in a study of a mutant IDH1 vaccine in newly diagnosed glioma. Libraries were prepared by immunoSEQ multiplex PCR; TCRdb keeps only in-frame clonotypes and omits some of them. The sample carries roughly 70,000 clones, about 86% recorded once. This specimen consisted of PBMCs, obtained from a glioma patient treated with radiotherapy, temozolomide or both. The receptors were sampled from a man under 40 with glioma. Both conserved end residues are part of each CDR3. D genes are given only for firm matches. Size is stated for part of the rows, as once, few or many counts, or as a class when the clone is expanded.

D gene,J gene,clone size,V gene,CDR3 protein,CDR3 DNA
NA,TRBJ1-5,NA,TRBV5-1,CASSMDPWQPQHF,TGCGCCAGCAGCATGGACCCGTGGCAGCCCCAGCATTTT
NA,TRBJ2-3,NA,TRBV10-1,CASSELASVKDTQYF,TGCGCCAGCAGTGAGTTAGCTAGCGTGAAGGATACGCAGTATTTT
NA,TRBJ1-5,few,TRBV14,CASSQGGSNQPQHF,TGTGCCAGCAGCCAAGGCGGTAGCAATCAGCCCCAGCATTTT
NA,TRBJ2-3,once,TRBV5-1,CASSVDSKTQYF,TGCGCCAGCAGCGTAGACTCAAAAACGCAGTATTTT
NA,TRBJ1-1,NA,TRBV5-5,CASSLILVYGNTEAFF,TGTGCCAGCAGCTTAATTCTGGTGTATGGGAACACTGAAGCTTTCTTT
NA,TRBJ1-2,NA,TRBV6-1,CASSSSDGYTF,TGTGCCAGCAGTTCTTCCGATGGCTACACCTTC
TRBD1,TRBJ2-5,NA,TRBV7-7,CASSLGQGSETQYF,TGTGCCAGCAGCTTAGGACAGGGGTCAGAGACCCAGTACTTC
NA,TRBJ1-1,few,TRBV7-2,CASSLRRREAFF,TGTGCCAGCAGCTTACGTCGTCGTGAAGCTTTCTTT
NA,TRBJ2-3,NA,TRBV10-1,CASSESGTWPDTQYF,TGCGCCAGCAGTGAGTCAGGGACGTGGCCAGATACGCAGTATTTT
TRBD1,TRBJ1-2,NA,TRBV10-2,CASSETHRGGYTF,TGCGCCAGCAGTGAAACACACAGGGGTGGCTACACCTTC
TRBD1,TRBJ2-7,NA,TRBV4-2,CASSQEYRGGVYEQYF,TGTGCCAGCAGCCAAGAATACAGGGGTGGTGTCTACGAGCAGTACTTC
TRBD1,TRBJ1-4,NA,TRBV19,CASSLTGAEANEKLFF,TGTGCCAGTAGCCTAACAGGGGCGGAAGCTAATGAAAAACTGTTTTTT
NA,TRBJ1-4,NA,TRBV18,CASSPSSFEKLFF,TGTGCCAGCTCACCTTCTTCTTTTGAAAAACTGTTTTTT
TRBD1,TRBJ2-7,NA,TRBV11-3,CASSRDSLNYEQYF,TGTGCCAGCAGCCGGGACAGTCTTAACTACGAGCAGTACTTC
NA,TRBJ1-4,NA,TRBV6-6,CASSYRRATNEKLFF,TGTGCCAGCAGTTACAGGAGGGCAACTAATGAAAAACTGTTTTTT
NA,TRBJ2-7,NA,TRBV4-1,CASSQDVRVYEQYF,TGCGCCAGCAGCCAAGACGTAAGGGTCTACGAGCAGTACTTC
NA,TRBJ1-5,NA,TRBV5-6,CASSLWSKWGSNQPQHF,TGTGCCAGCAGCTTGTGGTCTAAGTGGGGTAGCAATCAGCCCCAGCATTTT
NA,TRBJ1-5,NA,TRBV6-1,CASRRDRGQPQHF,TGTGCCAGCCGCCGGGACCGTGGTCAGCCCCAGCATTTT
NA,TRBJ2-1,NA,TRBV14,CASSQVSQAGPRNEQFF,TGTGCCAGCAGCCAAGTTTCCCAGGCGGGCCCCCGCAATGAGCAGTTCTTC
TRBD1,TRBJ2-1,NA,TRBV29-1,CSAVGGWDRGPNEQFF,TGCAGCGCCGTGGGGGGGTGGGACAGGGGGCCCAATGAGCAGTTCTTC
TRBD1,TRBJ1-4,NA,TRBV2,CASSGDRNEKLFF,TGTGCCAGCAGTGGGGACAGGAATGAAAAACTGTTTTTT
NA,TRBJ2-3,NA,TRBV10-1,CASSERALGFQYF,TGCGCCAGCAGTGAAAGGGCGCTGGGATTTCAGTATTTT
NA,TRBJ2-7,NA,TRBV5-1,CASSSDRTYYEQYF,TGCGCCAGCAGCTCGGACAGAACCTACTACGAGCAGTACTTC
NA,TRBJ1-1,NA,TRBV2,CASKETGGTEAFF,TGTGCCAGCAAAGAAACCGGAGGCACTGAAGCTTTCTTT
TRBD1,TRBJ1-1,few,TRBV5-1,CASSLDRGFEAFF,TGCGCCAGCAGCTTGGACAGGGGGTTTGAAGCTTTCTTT
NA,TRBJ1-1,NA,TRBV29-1,CSASPGGEAFF,TGCAGCGCTAGCCCCGGCGGTGAAGCTTTCTTT
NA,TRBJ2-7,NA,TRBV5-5,CASSLGTFAKQYF,TGTGCCAGCAGCTTGGGTACGTTTGCGAAGCAGTACTTC
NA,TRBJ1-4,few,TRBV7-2,CASSLAARRNEKLFF,TGTGCCAGCAGCTTAGCGGCCAGGCGGAATGAAAAACTGTTTTTT
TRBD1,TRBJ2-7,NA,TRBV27,CASSYRQGVGTYEQYF,TGTGCCAGCAGCTACCGACAGGGAGTTGGGACCTACGAGCAGTACTTC
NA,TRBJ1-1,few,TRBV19,CASRPSGRWKDTEAFF,TGTGCCAGTAGGCCTTCTGGGCGGTGGAAGGACACTGAAGCTTTCTTT
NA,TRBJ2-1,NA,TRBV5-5,CASSLARWQVEQFF,TGTGCCAGCAGCTTGGCCAGGTGGCAAGTTGAGCAGTTCTTC
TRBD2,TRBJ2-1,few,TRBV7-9,CASSLGAGGFNEQFF,TGTGCCAGCAGCTTAGGAGCGGGGGGTTTCAATGAGCAGTTCTTC
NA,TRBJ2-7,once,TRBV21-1,CASSFRQAPYEQYF,TGTGCCAGCAGCTTTCGACAGGCACCCTACGAGCAGTACTTC
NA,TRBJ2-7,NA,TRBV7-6,CASSMDEAYEQYF,TGTGCCAGCAGCATGGACGAAGCCTACGAGCAGTACTTC
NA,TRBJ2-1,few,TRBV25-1,CASSEVGFPGYNEQFF,TGTGCCAGCAGTGAAGTGGGGTTTCCGGGGTACAATGAGCAGTTCTTC
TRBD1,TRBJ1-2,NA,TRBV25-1,CASSADRGDGYTF,TGTGCCAGCAGTGCCGACAGGGGGGATGGCTACACCTTC
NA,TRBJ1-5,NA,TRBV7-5,CVRSPRSCLGNQPQHF,TGTGTCAGAAGCCCCCGGTCGTGCTTGGGCAATCAGCCCCAGCATTTT
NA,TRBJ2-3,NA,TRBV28,CASSLGAGRVDTQYF,TGTGCCAGCAGTTTGGGGGCGGGGCGCGTAGATACGCAGTATTTT
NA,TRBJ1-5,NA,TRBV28,CASSLLPAGNQPQHF,TGTGCCAGCAGTTTACTACCAGCGGGAAATCAGCCCCAGCATTTT
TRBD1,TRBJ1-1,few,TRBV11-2,CASSLGYSGQTEAFF,TGTGCCAGCAGCTTAGGATACTCGGGACAGACTGAAGCTTTCTTT
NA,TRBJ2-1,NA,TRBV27,CASSFDAGPYNEQFF,TGTGCCAGCAGTTTTGATGCGGGGCCCTACAATGAGCAGTTCTTC
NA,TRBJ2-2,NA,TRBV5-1,CASSLTRGAPIAGELFF,TGCGCCAGCAGCTTAACCAGGGGGGCGCCTATCGCCGGGGAGCTGTTTTTT
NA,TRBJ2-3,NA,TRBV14,CASSQEHGWGADTQYF,TGTGCCAGCAGCCAAGAACACGGATGGGGGGCAGATACGCAGTATTTT
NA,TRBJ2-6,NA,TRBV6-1,CASSPGGYGANVLTF,TGTGCCAGCAGCCCAGGAGGATATGGGGCCAACGTCCTGACTTTC
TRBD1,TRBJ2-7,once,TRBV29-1,CSVAWTGGQQYF,TGCAGCGTCGCGTGGACAGGCGGCCAGCAGTACTTC
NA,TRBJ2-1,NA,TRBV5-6,CASSSSAGLYNEQFF,TGTGCCAGCAGCTCGTCTGCGGGGCTCTACAATGAGCAGTTCTTC
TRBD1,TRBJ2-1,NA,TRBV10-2,CASSGGQGVYNEQFF,TGCGCCAGCAGTGGGGGACAGGGGGTCTACAATGAGCAGTTCTTC
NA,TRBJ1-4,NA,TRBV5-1,CASSLGGVATNEKLFF,TGCGCCAGCAGCTTAGGGGGAGTCGCAACTAATGAAAAACTGTTTTTT
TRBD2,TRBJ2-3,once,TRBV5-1,CASSFNSGGETDTQYF,TGCGCCAGCAGCTTTAATAGCGGGGGGGAAACAGATACGCAGTATTTT
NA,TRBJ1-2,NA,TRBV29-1,CSVREDGANYGYTF,TGCAGCGTGAGGGAAGATGGGGCAAACTATGGCTACACCTTC